This section outlines one T cell receptor beta chain sequence together with its context. No antigen is known for it. Per-base qualities were not stored, and no clone one base away is much larger. Participants in the prospective study were aged about 18 to 100 years, lived in some 24 United States geographic areas, and enrolled through a virtual design. To assign participants to cohorts, the prospective study relied on clinical history that participants themselves reported in a screening survey and a study questionnaire. Exposed participants had been in contact, within 2 weeks of entering the study, with a person who had a PCR-confirmed or clinician-diagnosed case of COVID-19. In the prospective study, whole blood, serum and a nasopharyngeal or oropharyngeal swab were collected from each participant by mobile phlebotomists. Additional blood draws and questionnaires over an approximately 2-month period could optionally be provided by prospective study participants. Prospective study blood samples were shipped either frozen or at room temperature before DNA extraction.

This sample stems from a study of blood T cell repertoires in COVID-19 (dated by TCRdb to the early 2020s). About the investigation overall: The collaborator samples originated in the United States, Italy and Spain and spanned the acute and convalescent phases of COVID-19. The prospective study material was composed of cDNA or gDNA derived from T cells, B-cell-depleted T cells, or PBMCs. The dataset comprised deeply sampled blood TCRbeta repertoires from subjects exposed to, actively infected with, or recovered from COVID-19. The repertoires were released in a freely available public database meant as a resource for research on the immune response to SARS-CoV-2. The samples were drawn from two sources: the first 160 participants of the ongoing ImmuneRACE study, and 1,200 or so subjects contributed by 6 global collaborators. The sample metadata nearly always contained a de-identified subject ID, COVID-19 status, age in years and sex. Where available, HLA class I and class II types were obtained from metadata supplied by the sample provider rather than from assay-based typing.

The CDR3 goes from the cysteine to the phenylalanine over 15 residues. Only the CDR3 DNA is retained, 45 bases long and in frame from the first base. Via the germline V gene (reference sequence), CDR1 is SGHNT and CDR2 YYREEE. V loses 4 bases at its end and J loses 5 bases; junction bases beyond the gene matches: 9. General study outcomes and caveats: Clinical and demographic metadata were provided uncurated, with the amount varying by source and participant.

TCRbeta CDR3 regions were amplified from genomic DNA using the immunoSEQ Assay, a bias-controlled multiplex PCR. The authors processed their data as follows. Nucleated cell counts per sample were estimated from amplification of reference gene primers within the assay. Sequence reads were collapsed and filtered to measure the absolute abundance of every unique TCRbeta CDR3 rearrangement. For each sample, productive Simpson clonality was calculated by taking the square root of Simpson's diversity index across productive rearrangements. Held by TCRdb, this immuneACCESS table contains in-frame sequences only and omits some clones. Under half of the omission traces to an unresolved V gene where checked; the cause of the rest is unknown. Clonal size and the V and J genes are those of that table, whereas D and trimming came from the DNA. This sample has about 220,000 clones in its table, and nearly 90% of those were observed once. About 14% of the sample rests with the top ten.

This receptor was identified in a man under 40 who had been exposed to COVID-19. The sequenced material came from PBMCs or T cells enriched from blood (not recorded which). The chain uses TRBV5-4 and TRBJ2-3; 8 central bases correspond to TRBD1. CDR3 protein: CASSPGQGAEDTQYF. The sequence in DNA is TGTGCCAGCAGCCCTGGACAGGGTGCGGAAGATACGCAGTATTTT. The entire variable domain, with the stretches around the CDR3 drawn from the reference TRBV5-4 and TRBJ2-3 proteins, is ETGVTQSPTHLIKTRGQQVTLRCSSQSGHNTVSWYQQALGQGPQFIFQYYREEENGRGNFPPRFSGLQFPNYSSELNVNALELDDSALYLCASSPGQGAEDTQYFGPGTRLTVL.